These 15 T cell receptor beta chains share one sample of origin, sequenced in a study of blood T cell repertoires in COVID-19 (TCRdb year 2020). Libraries were made using the immunoSEQ multiplex PCR assay. Held by TCRdb, this immuneACCESS table contains in-frame sequences only and omits some clones. Under half of the omission traces to an unresolved V gene where checked; the cause of the rest is unknown. For this sample the table gives about 170,000 clones, of which 86% were detected only once. Of the sample, 7% is held by the ten largest clones. Specimen: peripheral blood. The receptors shown here come from a woman aged 80 or older in a cohort sampled during active or convalescent COVID-19.

The rearrangement uses TRBV5-1 and TRBJ1-4; 9 bases match TRBD1. From germline, CDR1 is SGHRS and CDR2 YFSETQ. This CDR3 comprises 16 residues. The ends lost 3 bases at V and 4 bases at J; junction bases unmatched: 7. The CDR3 sequence is CASSSLQGASNEKLFF. The CDR3 bases are TGCGCCAGCAGCTCGCTACAGGGGGCGAGTAATGAAAAACTGTTTTTT.

The chain links TRBV19 to TRBJ2-7, with D possibly being TRBD1 (6 bases). CDR1 is LNHDA and CDR2 is SQIVND in the germline V gene (reference sequence). CDR3 length equals 13 residues. Between the trimmed V and J ends, which lost 7 bases and 2 bases, there was a span of 12 bases. CDR3: CASKGQGTYEQYF. The CDR3 DNA follows: TGTGCCAGTAAGGGGCAGGGGACCTACGAGCAGTACTTC.

In this sample, this clone turned up a few times. The chain is built from TRBV2 and TRBJ1-2; no clear D. CDR3 length: 13 amino acids. The germline V gene encodes CDR1 SNHLY and CDR2 FYNNEI. V lost 4 bases to trimming and J lost 1 base, with 7 bases between them. Written as DNA, the CDR3 is TGTGCCAGCAGTGCGGAGATTAACTATGGCTACACCTTC. Its protein product is CASSAEINYGYTF.

This chain uses TRBV7-9 with TRBJ1-4; possible D gene TRBD1, 5 bases. Germline lookup yields CDR1 SEHNR and CDR2 FQNEAQ (reference sequence). With 5 bases removed from V and 0 bases from J, the gap between germline ends came to 19 bases. The CDR3 contains 18 residues. The DNA for the CDR3 is TGTGCCAGCAGCCGAACCTACCGACAGACAGCAACTAATGAAAAACTGTTTTTT. This sequence encodes CASSRTYRQTATNEKLFF.

This clone was seen a single time. This chain's CDR3 is CASSFRTGRSYEQYF. DNA of the CDR3: TGTGCCAGCAGCTTTAGGACAGGGCGATCCTACGAGCAGTACTTC. The chain couples TRBV7-2 to TRBJ2-7; TRBD1 matches at 8 bases. Trimming cost V 3 bases and J 1 base; bases outside gene matches: 5. CDR1 and CDR2 from the germline V gene are SGHTA and FQGNSA. The CDR3 spans 15 residues.

V gene TRBV7-2 combines with J gene TRBJ2-6; 8 nucleotides line up with TRBD2. The CDR3 is 18 residues long. Trimming took 4 bases from V and 4 from J; bases not matched to a gene: 12. CDR1 is SGHTA and CDR2 is FQGNSA in the germline V gene. The CDR3 coding sequence is TGTGCCAGCAGCTCCCCGTCGGGGGGGTATTCAGGGGCCAACGTCCTGACTTTC. Translating gives CASSSPSGGYSGANVLTF.

The V gene is TRBV5-1, the J gene TRBJ2-1; TRBD1 matches 11 bases. The CDR3 runs 16 residues. Germline-derived CDR1 and CDR2 are SGHRS and YFSETQ. With 3 bases clipped from V and 3 bases from J, the junction kept 5 bases outside the gene matches. The DNA for the CDR3 is TGCGCCAGCAGCTGGGGGACAGGGGGAGGCTACAATGAGCAGTTCTTC. Protein sequence: CASSWGTGGGYNEQFF.

The genes are TRBV9 and TRBJ2-1, with a weak D call TRBD2 (6 bases). The CDR3 is 16 residues long. V was clipped by 0 bases and J by 2 bases, with 12 bases between them. Germline V gene lookup returns CDR1 SGDLS and CDR2 YYNGEE. The DNA of the CDR3 is TGTGCCAGCAGCGTAGTTTCTGGCGGGGCCTACAATGAGCAGTTCTTC. Residues: CASSVVSGGAYNEQFF.

The chain recombines TRBV28 with TRBJ1-6; D might be TRBD1 (5 bases). Germline V gives CDR1 MDHEN, CDR2 SYDVKM. Trimming pared 7 bases from V and 8 bases from J, leaving 9 bases between. This CDR3 has 12 amino acids. CDR3 residues: CASKPGDSPLHF. The CDR3 region has the DNA TGTGCCAGCAAACCGGGGGATTCACCCCTCCACTTT.

The sample holds a few counts of this clone. The chain is built from TRBV3-1 (or the pseudogene TRBV3-2) and TRBJ1-5, with D maybe TRBD1 (5 bases). Germline V gives CDR1 LGHDT, CDR2 YNNKEL (reference sequence). V was clipped by 4 bases and J by 1 base, with 8 bases between them. This CDR3 comprises 14 residues. CDR3 in DNA: TGTGCCAGCAGCCCCCAGGGAAGCAATCAGCCCCAGCATTTT. Translated: CASSPQGSNQPQHF.

The chain has TRBV5-1 and TRBJ2-7; 7 bases align to TRBD2. V was clipped by 3 bases and J by 1 base; unmatched bases: 10. CDR1 and CDR2 from the germline V gene are SGHRS and YFSETQ. The CDR3 extends over 16 amino acids. CDR3 protein: CASSYTGGTPSYEQYF. The CDR3 DNA follows: TGCGCCAGCAGCTACACGGGAGGTACACCGTCCTACGAGCAGTACTTC.

V is TRBV12-3 or TRBV12-4 and J is TRBJ2-6, with D hard to call. The CDR3 length is 11 residues. Trimming shortened V by 0 bases and J by 16 bases, and 7 bases separated the two germline ends. CDR3 DNA sequence: TGTGCCAGCAGTTTAGCGGCCAGGCTGACTTTC. Protein product: CASSLAARLTF.

J is TRBJ2-5 and V is TRBV27; TRBD2 aligns across 12 bases. The CDR3 runs to 19 residues. J was trimmed by 4 bases and V by 6 bases; bases with no gene match: 18. Germline assignment: CDR1 MNHEY and CDR2 SMNVEV (reference sequence). The CDR3 protein is CASSPQPPGLAGLGETQYF. The CDR3 DNA reads TGTGCCAGCAGCCCCCAACCCCCGGGACTAGCGGGCTTAGGAGAGACCCAGTACTTC.

The rearrangement joins TRBV5-6 to TRBJ2-7; TRBD2 matches at 12 bases. The CDR3 is made up of 15 amino acids. With 4 bases clipped from V and 6 bases from J, the junction kept 8 bases outside the gene matches. Germline V gene data show CDR1 as SGHDT and CDR2 as YYEEEE. The CDR3 sequence: CASSTRSSGRVEQYV. The CDR3, as DNA: TGTGCCAGCAGCACCCGGTCTAGCGGGAGGGTCGAGCAGTACGTC.

The chain is built from TRBV7-2 and TRBJ2-3, with D uncertain. Trimming shortened V by 2 bases and J by 2 bases, and 8 bases separated the two germline ends. The CDR3 contains 14 residues. Germline V gene lookup returns CDR1 SGHTA and CDR2 FQGNSA. In nucleotides, the CDR3 is TGTGCCAGCAGCTTACAGGCACTCACAGATACGCAGTATTTT. Protein: CASSLQALTDTQYF.